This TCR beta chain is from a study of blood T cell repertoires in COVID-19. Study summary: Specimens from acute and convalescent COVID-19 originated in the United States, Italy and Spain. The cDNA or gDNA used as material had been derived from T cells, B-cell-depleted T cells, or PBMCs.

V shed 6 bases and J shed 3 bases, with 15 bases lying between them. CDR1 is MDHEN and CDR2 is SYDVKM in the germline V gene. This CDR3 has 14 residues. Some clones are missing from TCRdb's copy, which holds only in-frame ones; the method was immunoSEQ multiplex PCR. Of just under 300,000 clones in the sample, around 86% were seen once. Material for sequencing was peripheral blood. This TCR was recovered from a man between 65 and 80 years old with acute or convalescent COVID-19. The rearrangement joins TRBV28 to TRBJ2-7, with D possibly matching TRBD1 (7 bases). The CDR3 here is CASREGGQSYEQYF. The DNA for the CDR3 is TGTGCCAGCAGGGAGGGGGGACAGAGCTACGAGCAGTACTTC. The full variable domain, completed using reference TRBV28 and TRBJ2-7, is DVKVTQSSRYLVKRTGEKVFLECVQDMDHENMFWYRQDPGLGLRLIYFSYDVKMKEKGDIPEGYSVSREKKERFSLILESASTNQTSMYLCASREGGQSYEQYFGPGTRLTVT.